The T cell receptor (beta chain) described here comes from a study of T cell responses to AZD1222 COVID-19 vaccine. J lost 5 bases, V lost 2 bases, and 11 bases had no gene match. The CDR3 is 16 amino acids. Germline V gene lookup returns CDR1 SGDLS and CDR2 YYNGEE. Data came from immunoSEQ multiplex PCR; TCRdb stores just in-frame clones and leaves some out. This table holds 130,000 or so clones, about 90% found once. This TCR was sampled from an adult in good health. The chain employs TRBV9 and TRBJ1-2; 8 positions agree with TRBD1. The source material was peripheral blood, sampled on day 0 of AZD1222 vaccination. DNA of the CDR3: TGTGCCAGCAGCGTCCAGGACAGGGCGGCAGGGTATGGCTACACCTTC. Encoded protein: CASSVQDRAAGYGYTF.